One sample yielded the 17 T cell receptor beta chains listed below, sequenced in a study of blood T cell repertoires in COVID-19. Generated by immunoSEQ multiplex PCR, the TCRdb table keeps only in-frame clones and is missing some. Here the sample spans about 64,000 clones, approximately 92% being singletons. The sequenced sample was peripheral blood. The receptors were sampled from a woman of 80 years or more with active COVID-19.

This sequence joins TRBV9 and TRBJ2-1; 12 nucleotides align to TRBD2. V lost 0 bases to trimming and J lost 7 bases; unmatched junction nucleotides: 11. CDR1 is SGDLS, CDR2 YYNGEE, per germline. The CDR3 is 18 residues long. This chain's CDR3 is CASSVAQSSSGRANEQFF. The CDR3 nucleotides read TGTGCCAGCAGCGTAGCCCAATCGTCTAGCGGGAGGGCGAATGAGCAGTTCTTC.

CDR3 sequence (DNA): TGTGCCAGCAGCTTGCGGGGGCGGGATGAAAAACTGTTTTTT. It yields the protein CASSLRGRDEKLFF. This chain joins TRBV7-9 and TRBJ1-4, with D tentatively TRBD1 (6 bases). CDR3 size: 14 residues. Trimming pared 3 bases from V and 6 bases from J, leaving 11 bases between. CDR1 and CDR2 from the germline V gene are SEHNR and FQNEAQ (reference sequence). Based on the CDR3 plus reference TRBV7-9 and TRBJ1-4, the full variable domain is DTGVSQNPRHKITKRGQNVTFRCDPISEHNRLYWYRQTLGQGPEFLTYFQNEAQLEKSRLLSDRFSAERPKGSFSTLEIQRTEQGDSAMYLCASSLRGRDEKLFFGSGTQLSVL.

The chain recombines TRBV11-2 with TRBJ2-2; D ambiguous. This CDR3 contains 12 residues. Germline loops: CDR1 SGHAT, CDR2 FQNNGV. V lost 2 bases and J lost 7, with 5 bases in between. In DNA, the CDR3 is TGTGCCAGCAGCTTACCGGTCGGGGAGCTGTTTTTT. Translation gives CASSLPVGELFF.

V is TRBV18 and J is TRBJ2-1; no clear D. This CDR3 spans 14 amino acids. V was cut by 6 bases and J by 5 bases, with 14 bases left in between. In germline, CDR1 is KGHSH, CDR2 LQKENI. CDR3 in DNA: TGTGCCAGCTCCTCGTTGCCCCCGGACAATGAGCAGTTCTTC. Translated, it gives CASSSLPPDNEQFF.

This chain links TRBV4-1 with TRBJ1-5; TRBD1 aligns across 8 bases. Trimming removed 0 bases from V and 2 bases from J; junction bases left unmatched: 15. The CDR3 loop spans 20 amino acids. Germline CDR1 MGHRA, CDR2 YSYEKL. CDR3 sequence reads: CASSQDGRSGGPPRNQPQHF. The DNA of the CDR3 is TGCGCCAGCAGCCAAGATGGTAGGTCAGGGGGCCCTCCTCGCAATCAGCCCCAGCATTTT.

The chain has TRBV4-2 and TRBJ1-5; perhaps TRBD1 as D (6 bases). The CDR3 is made up of 13 amino acids. V was clipped by 0 bases and J by 6 bases, with 6 bases between them. CDR1 and CDR2 from the germline V gene are LGHNA and YNFKEQ. CDR3 sequence: CASSQDRGQPQHF. The CDR3 DNA is TGTGCCAGCAGCCAAGACAGGGGTCAGCCCCAGCATTTT.

The rearrangement joins TRBV4-1 to TRBJ1-5; tentatively, D is TRBD1 (5 bases). This CDR3 region has 15 residues. V dropped 4 bases and J dropped 0 bases, with 10 bases sitting between them. Germline-derived CDR1 and CDR2 are MGHRA and YSYEKL. CDR3 sequence: CASSLTVNSNQPQHF. DNA of the CDR3: TGCGCCAGCAGCCTGACAGTCAATAGCAATCAGCCCCAGCATTTT.

This sequence joins TRBV7-8 and TRBJ2-7; TRBD2 matches 11 bases. Germline lookup yields CDR1 SGHVS and CDR2 FQNEAQ. The CDR3 has 15 amino acids. With V trimmed by 5 bases and J by 0 bases, 3 bases remained unmatched. The CDR3 is CASSKGLAVSYEQYF. CDR3 DNA: TGTGCCAGCAGCAAGGGACTAGCGGTCTCCTACGAGCAGTACTTC.

The chain employs TRBV7-9 and TRBJ2-7, with D uncertain. V lost 5 bases and J 2 bases, leaving 13 bases between the germline ends. The CDR3 is 14 amino acids. Germline loops: CDR1 SEHNR, CDR2 FQNEAQ (reference sequence). The CDR3 region has the DNA TGTGCCAGCAGCCCGGGTGAGTCCACCTACGAGCAGTACTTC. This codes for CASSPGESTYEQYF.

This rearrangement joins TRBV6-6 to TRBJ1-5, with unresolved D. Trimming shortened V by 5 bases and J by 7 bases, and 27 bases separated the two germline ends. Germline V gene sequence: CDR1 MNHNY, CDR2 SVGAGI (reference sequence). CDR3 length equals 18 residues. Written as DNA, the CDR3 is TGTGCCAGCAGTCTGTTCCGGACGAAGGCGGGGAAATGGCAGCCCCAGCATTTT. It yields the protein CASSLFRTKAGKWQPQHF.

The V gene is TRBV14, the J gene TRBJ2-1; no clear D gene. CDR3 length: 13 residues. Germline values: CDR1 SGHDN, CDR2 FVKESK. V dropped 0 bases and J dropped 4 bases, with 4 bases sitting between them. CDR3 bases: TGTGCCAGCAGCCAAGACCCGTACAATGAGCAGTTCTTC. Translating it yields CASSQDPYNEQFF.

The CDR3 coding sequence is TGTGCCAGCAGCCAAGATGTGGGGCGGGACGGAGGCACAGATACGCAGTATTTT. This encodes CASSQDVGRDGGTDTQYF. The gene calls are TRBV3-1 (or the pseudogene TRBV3-2) and TRBJ2-3; tentative D call: TRBD2 (6 bases). The CDR3 length is 18 residues. V lost 0 bases and J lost 1, with 17 bases in between. Germline values: CDR1 LGHDT, CDR2 YNNKEL (reference sequence).

The chain employs TRBV2 and TRBJ2-3; maybe TRBD1 (5 bases). Germline V CDR1 and CDR2: SNHLY, FYNNEI. Trimming took off 6 bases at V and 0 bases at J, with 19 bases between the two ends. The length of the CDR3 is 17 residues. This chain's CDR3 is CASRPQGRQPSTDTQYF. The CDR3 DNA sequence: TGTGCCAGCAGACCCCAAGGTCGACAGCCAAGCACAGATACGCAGTATTTT.

This clone was picked up one time. The chain carries TRBV5-4 and TRBJ1-3; no definite D call. Germline CDR1 and CDR2: SGHNT and YYREEE (reference sequence). CDR3 size: 13 residues. The V and J ends lost 0 bases and 2 bases respectively, with 3 bases between them. The DNA for the CDR3 is TGTGCCAGCAGCTTGGATACTGGAAACACCATATATTTT. It specifies CASSLDTGNTIYF.

By sample fraction, this clone is medium-sized. The chain employs TRBV6-1 and TRBJ2-7; 8 bases line up with TRBD1. Looked up from germline, CDR1 is MNHNS and CDR2 is SASEGT. The CDR3 contains 14 residues. Unmatched junction bases numbered 3, after V lost 0 bases and J lost 5 bases. The CDR3 is CASSEAWTGNEQYV. CDR3 nucleotides: TGTGCCAGCAGTGAAGCTTGGACAGGGAACGAGCAGTACGTC.

With regard to this clone: The junction shows a germline mismatch at one end, possibly a read error. The chain has TRBV12-3 or TRBV12-4 and TRBJ1-5; D not certain. CDR3 length: 13 residues. The CDR3 sequence is CASSLYPWSPRYF. CDR3 DNA: TGTGCCAGCAGTTTATATCCGTGGAGCCCAAGGTATTTT.

The V gene is TRBV20-1, the J gene TRBJ2-7; D is possibly TRBD1 (5 bases). Trimming took 5 bases from V and 5 from J, leaving 10 bases between them. CDR1 is DFQATT and CDR2 is SNEGSKA in the germline V gene (reference sequence). CDR3 size: 11 residues. The CDR3 here is CSARQGNEQYF. CDR3 nucleotides: TGCAGTGCTCGGCAGGGTAACGAGCAGTACTTC.